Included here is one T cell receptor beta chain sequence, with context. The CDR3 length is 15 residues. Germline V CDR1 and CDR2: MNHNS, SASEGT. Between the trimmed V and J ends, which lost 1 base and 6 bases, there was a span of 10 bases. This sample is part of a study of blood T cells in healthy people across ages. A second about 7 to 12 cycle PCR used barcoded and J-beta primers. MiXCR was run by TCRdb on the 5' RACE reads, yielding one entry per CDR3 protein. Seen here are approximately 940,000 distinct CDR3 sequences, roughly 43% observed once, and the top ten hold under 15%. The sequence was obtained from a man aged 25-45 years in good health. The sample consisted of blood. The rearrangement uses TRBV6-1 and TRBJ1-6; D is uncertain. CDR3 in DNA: TGTGCCAGCAGTGAAGTAGCGGGCTCTAATTCACCCCTCCACTTT. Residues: CASSEVAGSNSPLHF.